The sequence of this T cell receptor (beta chain) was determined in a study of monozygotic twins with inflammatory bowel disease. The draw for each donor consisted of a single 2.5 ml blood sample. Each of TCRalpha and TCRbeta cDNA went through two nested PCRs, lasting approximately 17 and 9 cycles. One entry per CDR3 protein, without DNA, is what TCRdb gives after re-calling the 5' RACE reads. This sample's table has just over 300,000 distinct CDR3 sequences. The germline V gene has CDR1 SEHNR and CDR2 FQNEAQ (reference sequence). The CDR3 consists of 13 residues. V gene TRBV7-9 combines with J gene TRBJ2-7. This TCR came from a human donor with ulcerative colitis or Crohn's disease, or a healthy co-twin of an affected twin (not recorded which). The sample taken for sequencing was blood. The CDR3 loop is CASSLKGLYEQYF.